This T cell receptor (beta chain) was captured in a study of blood T cell repertoires in COVID-19. Study overall: Sites in the United States, Italy and Spain provided acute and convalescent COVID-19 samples. In each case, the material was cDNA or gDNA derived from T cells, B-cell-depleted T cells, or PBMCs.

The CDR3 extends over 13 amino acids. V gave up 0 bases and J gave up 4 bases, with 9 bases separating them. The V gene's germline CDR1 is GTSNPN and CDR2 SVGIG (reference sequence). In the source study's methods: Amplification with reference gene primers provided the estimates of nucleated cell counts. TCRdb keeps only in-frame clones here, not all; method: immunoSEQ multiplex PCR. Clonal size and the V and J genes are those of that table, whereas D and trimming came from the DNA. Here the sample spans tens of thousands of clones, about 70% being singletons. This clone came up once. The receptor was isolated from a woman in her seventies with acute or convalescent COVID-19. Input material: peripheral blood. The chain employs TRBV30 and TRBJ1-2; the D gene is possibly TRBD1 (5 bases). The CDR3 DNA follows: TGTGCCTGGAGTGTACAGGCGGTCTATGGCTACACCTTC. This translates into CAWSVQAVYGYTF. Full variable domain (outside the CDR3, taken from reference TRBV30 and TRBJ1-2): SQTIHQWPATLVQPVGSPLSLECTVEGTSNPNLYWYRQAAGRGLQLLFYSVGIGQISSEVPQNLSASRPQDRQFILSSKKLLLSDSGFYLCAWSVQAVYGYTFGSGTRLTVV.